One sample yielded the 10 T cell receptor beta chains listed below, sequenced in a study of blood T cell repertoires in COVID-19. Generated by immunoSEQ multiplex PCR, the TCRdb table keeps only in-frame clones and is missing some. The repertoire has 120,000 or so clones, more than 75% of them found once; the top ten carry 1.5%. The material sequenced was peripheral blood. These receptors all stem from a human donor in a cohort sampled during active COVID-19.

The chain uses TRBV5-6 and TRBJ1-2; TRBD1 might be the D (5 bases). V was shortened by 7 bases and J by 4 bases, with 11 bases between the two germline ends. Germline assignment: CDR1 SGHDT and CDR2 YYEEEE. CDR3 length: 12 residues. The CDR3 DNA follows: TGTGCCAGCCATAGACAGATCTATGGCTACACCTTC. It codes for CASHRQIYGYTF. The full variable domain, in which reference TRBV5-6 and TRBJ1-2 provide the parts outside the CDR3, is DAGVTQSPTHLIKTRGQQVTLRCSPKSGHDTVSWYQQALGQGPQFIFQYYEEEERQRGNFPDRFSGHQFPNYSSELNVNALLLGDSALYLCASHRQIYGYTFGSGTRLTVV.

This clone has just one count. The chain links TRBV29-1 to TRBJ2-1, with 10 bases matching TRBD1. Germline V lookup: CDR1 SQVTM, CDR2 ANQGSEA. Germline trimming cut 4 bases from V and 3 bases from J; bases unmatched to any gene: 3. The CDR3 has 14 amino acids. Here the CDR3 reads CSVGRDRGYNEQFF. The CDR3 DNA sequence: TGCAGCGTTGGCAGGGACAGGGGCTACAATGAGCAGTTCTTC.

A word on this clone: One end of the junction varies from germline; a read error may be responsible. V is TRBV6-6 and J is TRBJ1-2; 9 nucleotides agree with TRBD1. Germline CDR1 is MNHNY and CDR2 is SVGAGI (reference sequence). This CDR3 region has 14 residues. The CDR3 sequence: CVSSLDRGYYGYTF. The CDR3 nucleotides are TGTGTCAGCAGTCTCGACAGGGGGTACTATGGCTACACCTTC.

This clone was counted only a few times. The J gene is TRBJ2-1, the V gene TRBV3-1 (or the pseudogene TRBV3-2), with 9 bases fitting TRBD2. The CDR3 length is 17 residues. In germline, CDR1 is LGHDT, CDR2 YNNKEL (reference sequence). The V and J ends lost 0 bases and 8 bases, in that order; junction bases with no gene match: 11. The CDR3: CASSQDVGGRARDEQFF. The CDR3 DNA reads TGTGCCAGCAGCCAAGACGTCGGCGGGAGGGCCCGCGATGAGCAGTTCTTC.

CDR3 bases: TGTGCCACCGGGGGTATCCAAGAGACCCAGTACTTC. This sequence encodes CATGGIQETQYF. V usage is TRBV10-3 and J usage is TRBJ2-5; maybe TRBD2 (6 bases). This CDR3 has 12 amino acids. CDR1 and CDR2 from the germline V gene are ENHRY and SYGVKD. The V gene lost 10 bases and the J gene lost 1 base, with 10 bases spanning the gap.

The rearrangement joins TRBV6-5 to TRBJ1-2, with a tentative D call TRBD1 (6 bases). This CDR3 has 15 residues. CDR1 MNHEY and CDR2 SVGAGI come from the germline V gene. Trimming stripped 6 bases from V and 4 bases from J, with 18 bases between. CDR3 residues: CASRLHIEDSYGYTF. The CDR3 coding sequence is TGTGCCAGCAGACTTCACATCGAGGACAGCTATGGCTACACCTTC.

V usage is TRBV6-5 and J usage is TRBJ2-7, with 7 bases aligning to TRBD1. The CDR3 is made up of 14 amino acids. Looked up from germline, CDR1 is MNHEY and CDR2 is SVGAGI. J was trimmed by 4 bases and V by 5 bases; bases with no gene match: 8. The CDR3, as DNA: TGTGCCAGCAGTACCCGGACAGGCAGTTACGAGCAGTACTTC. Its protein is CASSTRTGSYEQYF.

The J gene is TRBJ2-1, the V gene TRBV10-2; TRBD2 aligns across 11 bases. This CDR3 region has 15 residues. V dropped 8 bases and J dropped 6; count of bases not matched to a gene: 9. The germline gives CDR1 WSHSY, CDR2 SAAADI. The CDR3 here is CASRISGGAPNEQFF. Written as DNA, the CDR3 is TGCGCCAGCCGAATTAGCGGGGGGGCCCCCAATGAGCAGTTCTTC.

V usage is TRBV9 and J usage is TRBJ2-1; 11 bases align to TRBD2. Germline-derived CDR1 and CDR2 are SGDLS and YYNGEE. The ends lost 1 base at V and 5 bases at J; junction bases unmatched: 5. The CDR3 runs to 16 residues. Here the CDR3 reads CASSVSPTSGNNEQFF. CDR3 sequence (DNA): TGTGCCAGCAGCGTATCCCCGACTAGCGGGAACAATGAGCAGTTCTTC.

The V gene is TRBV19, the J gene TRBJ2-1; D is perhaps TRBD2 (7 bases). CDR1 is LNHDA and CDR2 is SQIVND in the germline V gene (reference sequence). This CDR3 contains 17 residues. V was clipped by 5 bases and J by 0 bases, with 17 bases between them. The CDR3: CASSHPQGRGSYNEQFF. CDR3 DNA: TGTGCCAGTAGTCACCCTCAGGGGAGGGGCTCCTACAATGAGCAGTTCTTC.